A selection of T cell receptor beta chains follows, all from one sample in a study of technical replicates of blood from several donors. The method was immunoSEQ multiplex PCR; TCRdb's version includes in-frame clones alone and lacks a portion of them. The table records around 70,000 clones, over 85% of them present only once. The sequenced material came from T cells isolated from PBMCs. These TCRs come from a human donor in good health. The CDR3 runs from the conserved cysteine through the conserved F or W. D genes are given only for firm matches. Expanded clones are given a class, and other clones once, few, many or no size at all.

abundance | d_gene | j_gene | v_gene | CDR3nt | CDR3aa
NA | TRBD1 | TRBJ1-5 | TRBV7-8 | TGTGCCAGCAGCTACTCCGGGACAGGGGTTGGTCAGCCCCAGCATTTT | CASSYSGTGVGQPQHF
NA | NA | TRBJ2-3 | TRBV5-4 | TGTGCCAGCAGCTTTGATGGCCCTAGCACAGATACGCAGTATTTT | CASSFDGPSTDTQYF
NA | NA | TRBJ1-1 | TRBV6-5 | TGTGCCAGCAGTTACAATGTAATGAACACTGAAGCTTTCTTT | CASSYNVMNTEAFF
NA | TRBD1 | TRBJ2-2 | TRBV6-6 | TGTGCCAGCAGTTACTCGACAGGGGCCGGGGAGCTGTTTTTT | CASSYSTGAGELFF
NA | NA | TRBJ1-4 | TRBV10-2 | TGCGCCAGCAGTCCGGATTTGGTTCAGGTCGCAACTAATGAAAAACTGTTTTTT | CASSPDLVQVATNEKLFF
once | TRBD1 | TRBJ1-1 | TRBV18 | TGTGCCAGCTCAAACCGGGACAGGGAGATCCCGGAAGCTTTCTTT | CASSNRDREIPEAFF
NA | NA | TRBJ1-5 | TRBV6-4 | TGTGCCAGCAGTGACTCTCCCGGACAACTCTTCTATCAGCCCCAGCATTTT | CASSDSPGQLFYQPQHF
NA | NA | TRBJ2-5 | TRBV6-5 | TGTGCCAGCGGCTACAGGGCCGAGACCCAGTACTTC | CASGYRAETQYF
NA | NA | TRBJ2-2 | TRBV6-6 | TGTGCCAGCAGTTTAGGAGGGAACACCGGGGAGCTGTTTTTT | CASSLGGNTGELFF
NA | TRBD2 | TRBJ2-1 | TRBV11-2 | TGTGCCAGCAGTGGGACTAGCCCGTCAAGCTCCTACAATGAGCAGTTCTTC | CASSGTSPSSSYNEQFF
NA | TRBD1 | TRBJ1-2 | TRBV28 | TGTGCCAGTGGACAGGGGGCATTTATGGGCTATGGCTACACCTTC | CASGQGAFMGYGYTF
few | TRBD2 | TRBJ2-1 | TRBV13 | TGTGCCAGCACCGGGCGGGAGGTAGACAATGAGCAGTTCTTC | CASTGREVDNEQFF
NA | NA | TRBJ2-7 | TRBV10-3 | TGTGCCATCAGTGAGGGACAGACCTACGAGCAGTACTTC | CAISEGQTYEQYF
NA | NA | TRBJ2-5 | TRBV11-3 | TGTGCCAGCAGCGCGGACATACCCCGAGAGACCCAGTACTTC | CASSADIPRETQYF
NA | NA | TRBJ1-1 | TRBV5-4 | TGTGCCAGCAGCTTGCCTGGGGCTAATAGAATGGACACTGAAGCTTTCTTT | CASSLPGANRMDTEAFF
NA | NA | TRBJ1-1 | TRBV5-4 | TGTGCCAGCAGGTCCGGGTCCTACCCCCTTGGGACTGAAGCTTTCTTT | CASRSGSYPLGTEAFF
NA | NA | TRBJ1-1 | TRBV21-1 | TGTGCCAGCACGGAAGGGGACACTGAAGCTTTCTTT | CASTEGDTEAFF
NA | TRBD2 | TRBJ2-7 | TRBV11-2 | TGTGCCAGCAGCTTCGGAGCGGGAGGGTACTACGAGCAGTACTTC | CASSFGAGGYYEQYF
NA | TRBD1 | TRBJ1-2 | TRBV7-3 | TGTGCCAGCAGCTCAGCAGGGGGCTATGGCTACACCTTC | CASSSAGGYGYTF
NA | NA | TRBJ2-6 | TRBV11-3 | TGTGCCAGCAGCAGAGGCGTGGCTGGGGCCAACGTCCTGACTTTC | CASSRGVAGANVLTF
NA | TRBD1 | TRBJ1-2 | TRBV4-3 | TGCGCCAGCAGCCAGGATCCGGGACAGGGGTTTTATGGCTACACCTTC | CASSQDPGQGFYGYTF
once | NA | TRBJ2-5 | TRBV5-4 | TGTGCCAGCCGCCCGGGGTTAAATGGGGAGACCCAGTACTTC | CASRPGLNGETQYF
NA | TRBD2 | TRBJ2-5 | TRBV6-5 | TGTGCCAGCAGCCCTAGAAGCGGGAGCCAAGAGACCCAGTACTTC | CASSPRSGSQETQYF
NA | TRBD1 | TRBJ1-4 | TRBV30 | TGTGCCTGGAGTCTAGGGACAGGGGCCGAAAAACTGTTTTTT | CAWSLGTGAEKLFF
NA | NA | TRBJ2-7 | TRBV7-9 | TGTGCCAGCAGCCGCCGGGACTTCCACGAGCAGTACTTC | CASSRRDFHEQYF
NA | TRBD2 | TRBJ2-1 | TRBV5-8 | TGTGCCAGCAGCTTGACCGGGGACTACTACAATGAGCAGTTCTTC | CASSLTGDYYNEQFF